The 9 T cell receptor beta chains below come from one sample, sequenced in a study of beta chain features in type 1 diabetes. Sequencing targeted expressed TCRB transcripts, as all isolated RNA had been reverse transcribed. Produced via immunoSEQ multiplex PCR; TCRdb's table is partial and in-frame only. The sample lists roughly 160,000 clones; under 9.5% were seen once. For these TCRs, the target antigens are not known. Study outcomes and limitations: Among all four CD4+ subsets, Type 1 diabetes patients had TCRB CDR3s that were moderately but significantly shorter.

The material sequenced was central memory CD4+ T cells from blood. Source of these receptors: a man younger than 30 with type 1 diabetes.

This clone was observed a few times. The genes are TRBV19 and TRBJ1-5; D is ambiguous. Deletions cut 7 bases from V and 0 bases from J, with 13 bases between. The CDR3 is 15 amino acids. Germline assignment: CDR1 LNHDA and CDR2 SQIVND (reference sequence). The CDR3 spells CASKTTTYSNQPQHF. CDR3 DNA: TGTGCCAGTAAGACTACCACCTATAGCAATCAGCCCCAGCATTTT.

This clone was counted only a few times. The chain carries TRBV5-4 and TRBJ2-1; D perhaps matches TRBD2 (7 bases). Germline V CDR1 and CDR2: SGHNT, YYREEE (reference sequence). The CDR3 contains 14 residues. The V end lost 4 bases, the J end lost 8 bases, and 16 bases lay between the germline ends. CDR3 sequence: CASSGGGLSHEQFF. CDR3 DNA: TGTGCCAGCAGCGGGGGGGGGCTATCCCATGAGCAGTTCTTC.

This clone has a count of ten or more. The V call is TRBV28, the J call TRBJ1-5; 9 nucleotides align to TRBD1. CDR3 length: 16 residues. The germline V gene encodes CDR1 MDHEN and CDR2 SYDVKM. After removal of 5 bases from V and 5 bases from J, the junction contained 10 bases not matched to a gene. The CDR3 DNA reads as TGTGCCAGCAGTCCCCCCACCGGGACAGGGTATCAGCCCCAGCATTTT. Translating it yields CASSPPTGTGYQPQHF.

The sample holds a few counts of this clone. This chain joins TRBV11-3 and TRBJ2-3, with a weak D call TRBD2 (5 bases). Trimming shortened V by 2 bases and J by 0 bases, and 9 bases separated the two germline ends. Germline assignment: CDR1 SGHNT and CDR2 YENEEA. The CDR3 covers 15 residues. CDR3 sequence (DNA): TGTGCCAGCAGCTTACGTCTAGCTAGCACAGATACGCAGTATTTT. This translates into CASSLRLASTDTQYF. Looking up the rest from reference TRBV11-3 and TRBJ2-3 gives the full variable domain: EAGVVQSPRYKIIEKKQPVAFWCNPISGHNTLYWYLQNLGQGPELLIRYENEEAVDDSQLPKDRFSAERLKGVDSTLKIQPAELGDSAVYLCASSLRLASTDTQYFGPGTRLTVL.

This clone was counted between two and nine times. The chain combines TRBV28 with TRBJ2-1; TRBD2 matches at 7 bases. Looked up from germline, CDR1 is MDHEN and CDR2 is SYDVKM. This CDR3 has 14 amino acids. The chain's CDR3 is CASRAGVSYNEQFF. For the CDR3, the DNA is TGTGCGAGCCGGGCGGGGGTCTCCTACAATGAGCAGTTCTTC.

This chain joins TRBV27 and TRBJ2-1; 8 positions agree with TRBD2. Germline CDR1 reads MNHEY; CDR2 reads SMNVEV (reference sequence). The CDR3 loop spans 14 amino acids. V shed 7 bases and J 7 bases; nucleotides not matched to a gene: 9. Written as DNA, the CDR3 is TGTGCCAGCACTTCGGCTAGCGGGTCAAATGAGCAGTTCTTC. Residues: CASTSASGSNEQFF.

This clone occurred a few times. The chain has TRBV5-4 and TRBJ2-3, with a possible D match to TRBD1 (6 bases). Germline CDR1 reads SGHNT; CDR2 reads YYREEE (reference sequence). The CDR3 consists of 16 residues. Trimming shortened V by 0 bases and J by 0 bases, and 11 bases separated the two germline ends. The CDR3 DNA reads TGTGCCAGCAGCTTGGCCGCAGGGGAGAGCACAGATACGCAGTATTTT. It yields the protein CASSLAAGESTDTQYF. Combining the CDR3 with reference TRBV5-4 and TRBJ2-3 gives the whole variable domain ETGVTQSPTHLIKTRGQQVTLRCSSQSGHNTVSWYQQALGQGPQFIFQYYREEENGRGNFPPRFSGLQFPNYSSELNVNALELDDSALYLCASSLAAGESTDTQYFGPGTRLTVL.

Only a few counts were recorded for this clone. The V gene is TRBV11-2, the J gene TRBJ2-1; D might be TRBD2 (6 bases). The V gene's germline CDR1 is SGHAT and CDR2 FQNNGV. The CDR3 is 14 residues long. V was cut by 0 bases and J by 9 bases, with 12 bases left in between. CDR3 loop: CASSLDRDSLEQFF. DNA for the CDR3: TGTGCCAGCAGCTTAGATCGGGACTCCCTTGAGCAGTTCTTC.

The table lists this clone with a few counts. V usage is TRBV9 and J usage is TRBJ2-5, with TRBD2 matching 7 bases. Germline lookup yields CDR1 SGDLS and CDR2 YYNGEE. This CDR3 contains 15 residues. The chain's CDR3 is CLRKGRGWCWETQYF. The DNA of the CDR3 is TGTCTACGAAAGGGGAGGGGTTGGTGTTGGGAGACCCAGTACTTC. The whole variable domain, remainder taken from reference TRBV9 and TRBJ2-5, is DSGVTQTPKHLITATGQRVTLRCSPRSGDLSVYWYQQSLDQGLQFLIQYYNGEERAKGNILERFSAQQFPDLHSELNLSSLELGDSALYFCLRKGRGWCWETQYFGPGTRLLVL.